This T cell receptor (beta chain) was retrieved from a study of blood T cell repertoires in COVID-19. Study-level background: Specimens from acute and convalescent COVID-19 originated in the United States, Italy and Spain. PBMCs, B-cell-depleted T cells, or T cells provided the cDNA or gDNA that made up the material.

Authors' methods: Amplified reference gene primers provided the basis for estimating nucleated cell counts. Method: immunoSEQ multiplex PCR; TCRdb's copy keeps in-frame clones and lacks some. V, J and clone size were drawn from that table, and D and trimming were deduced from the DNA. Of approximately 110,000 clones listed, 80% to 85% are singletons. Germline CDR1 SNHLY, CDR2 FYNNEI. With V trimmed by 7 bases and J by 7 bases, 23 bases remained unmatched. This CDR3 spans 19 amino acids. The sample was peripheral blood. The chain carries TRBV2 and TRBJ1-2, with 11 bases fitting TRBD1. This receptor was obtained from a man older than 75 with acute or convalescent COVID-19. The CDR3 here is CASTLTSDRDRGYRGGYTF. The CDR3 bases are TGTGCCAGCACCTTGACCTCAGACCGGGACAGGGGGTATCGGGGTGGCTACACCTTC. The variable domain in full, completed from reference TRBV2 and TRBJ1-2, reads EPEVTQTPSHQVTQMGQEVILRCVPISNHLYFYWYRQILGQKVEFLVSFYNNEISEKSEIFDDQFSVERPDGSNFTLKIRSTKLEDSAMYFCASTLTSDRDRGYRGGYTFGSGTRLTVV.